The clone carrying this T cell receptor (beta chain) showed up many times. Its specificity is unknown. This entry comes from a study of T cells in Graves' hyperthyroidism and ophthalmopathy. It was RNA transcripts that yielded the amplified TCR beta CDR3 regions. The HTBI primer set drove a first-round RT-PCR of the TCR CDR3. A single record per CDR3 protein comes from TCRdb applying MiXCR to the multiplex PCR reads. The repertoire holds some 210,000 distinct CDR3 sequences, 17% seen once, with under 65% in the top ten. V was clipped by 5 bases and J by 7 bases; unmatched bases: 7. The germline gives CDR1 SGHTA, CDR2 FQGNSA. The CDR3 covers 14 residues. Findings of the study overall: Ophthalmopathy was predicted by the model a median of approximately six months ahead of onset.

The chain is built from TRBV7-2 and TRBJ1-4; 7 bases map to TRBD1. The sequencing input was blood. The clonotype originates from a man aged 45-60 years with Graves' hyperthyroidism. The CDR3 loop is CASSPDRESEKLFF. The CDR3 nucleotides read TGTGCCAGCAGCCCCGACAGGGAGAGTGAAAAACTGTTTTTT. The full variable domain, completed using reference TRBV7-2 and TRBJ1-4, is GAGVSQSPSNKVTEKGKDVELRCDPISGHTALYWYRQSLGQGLEFLIYFQGNSAPDKSGLPSDRFSAERTGGSVSTLTIQRTQQEDSAVYLCASSPDRESEKLFFGSGTQLSVL.